This passage covers 18 T cell receptor beta chains from one sample sequenced in a study of cytomegalovirus exposure and HLA in healthy donors. Use of 60 Vbeta and 13 Jbeta primers characterized the PCR. The repertoire was sequenced with immunoSEQ multiplex PCR; TCRdb's copy has only in-frame clones and lacks some. The repertoire has about 88,000 clones, 75% to 90% of them found once; the top ten carry 2.3%. Material: PBMCs. These receptors were taken from a man in his late teens or twenties in good health and CMV-seronegative.

The V and J genes are TRBV7-9 and TRBJ2-3, with D perhaps TRBD2 (5 bases). CDR1 SEHNR and CDR2 FQNEAQ come from the germline V gene (reference sequence). The V end lost 4 bases, the J end lost 4 bases, and 9 bases lay between the germline ends. The CDR3 runs 13 residues. This CDR3 is CASSSTGSDTQYF. Written as DNA, the CDR3 is TGTGCCAGCAGCTCAACGGGATCAGATACGCAGTATTTT. The entire variable domain, with the rest obtained from reference TRBV7-9 and TRBJ2-3, is as follows: DTGVSQNPRHKITKRGQNVTFRCDPISEHNRLYWYRQTLGQGPEFLTYFQNEAQLEKSRLLSDRFSAERPKGSFSTLEIQRTEQGDSAMYLCASSSTGSDTQYFGPGTRLTVL.

The chain links TRBV7-9 to TRBJ2-7, with TRBD1 matching 7 bases. V trimming: 5 bases; J trimming: 5 bases; junction bases outside the gene matches: 6. The CDR3 contains 13 residues. In germline, CDR1 is SEHNR, CDR2 FQNEAQ (reference sequence). The CDR3 loop reads CASSATGVHEQYF. The CDR3 nucleotides read TGTGCCAGCAGCGCCACAGGGGTACACGAGCAGTACTTC.

This chain connects TRBV27 to TRBJ1-4, with 8 bases lining up with TRBD1. The length of the CDR3 is 16 residues. V lost 5 bases to trimming and J lost 9 bases; unmatched junction nucleotides: 14. Germline assignment: CDR1 MNHEY and CDR2 SMNVEV (reference sequence). The CDR3 protein is CASSTLDRGLSKKLFF. The CDR3 coding sequence is TGTGCCAGCAGTACATTAGACAGGGGCCTCTCTAAAAAACTGTTTTTT.

This sequence joins TRBV9 and TRBJ2-7; 10 positions match TRBD1. The germline V gene has CDR1 SGDLS and CDR2 YYNGEE. The CDR3 extends over 14 amino acids. The trim removed 4 bases at V and 4 bases at J, leaving 5 bases unmatched. CDR3 loop: CASSPWDRGYEQYF. The CDR3 DNA reads as TGTGCCAGCAGCCCATGGGACAGGGGTTACGAGCAGTACTTC.

The chain uses TRBV7-3 and TRBJ2-2; 7 positions match TRBD1. Germline loops: CDR1 SGHTA, CDR2 FQGTGA. The CDR3 spans 19 residues. With 5 bases clipped from V and 7 bases from J, the junction kept 22 bases outside the gene matches. The DNA of the CDR3 is TGTGCCAGCAGCCCAAACGGGGCGACAGGGAGTAGGTACGGCGGGGAGCTGTTTTTT. Translating it yields CASSPNGATGSRYGGELFF.

The chain couples TRBV15 to TRBJ2-3; TRBD1 agrees at 9 bases. The trim removed 1 base at V and 5 bases at J, leaving 7 bases unmatched. The germline CDR1 and CDR2 sequences are LNHNV and YYDKDF (reference sequence). The CDR3 is 16 amino acids. The CDR3 DNA sequence: TGTGCCACCAGCAGAGTAGCACAGGGGGCTGGAGATACGCAGTATTTT. Translating it yields CATSRVAQGAGDTQYF.

The table lists this clone with a count of one. The chain employs TRBV9 and TRBJ2-5; D remains ambiguous. The end of the DNA aligns better with TRBJ2-7, so the J call may be wrong. The germline V gene encodes CDR1 SGDLS and CDR2 YYNGEE. The CDR3 extends over 14 amino acids. CDR3 loop: CASSVAPTSYEQYF. DNA for the CDR3: TGTGCCAGCAGCGTAGCACCCACCTCCTACGAGCAGTACTTC.

This clone was recorded only once. The V and J genes are TRBV5-1 and TRBJ2-7; D unresolved. Germline V gives CDR1 SGHRS, CDR2 YFSETQ. This CDR3 region has 15 residues. The V end lost 0 bases, the J end lost 0 bases, and 10 bases lay between the germline ends. The CDR3 loop reads CASSLGAGPSYEQYF. The CDR3 region has the DNA TGCGCCAGCAGCTTGGGCGCAGGCCCCTCCTACGAGCAGTACTTC.

The J gene is TRBJ1-1, the V gene TRBV28; 9 bases map to TRBD1. V was pared by 4 bases and J by 1 base, with 4 bases of the junction left unmatched. Germline V gene lookup returns CDR1 MDHEN and CDR2 SYDVKM. The CDR3 runs to 15 residues. The CDR3: CASSYLDRGNTEAFF. The CDR3 nucleotides are TGTGCCAGCAGTTACTTGGACAGGGGGAACACTGAAGCTTTCTTT.

This chain links TRBV11-2 with TRBJ1-2; the D gene is possibly TRBD1 (5 bases). The CDR3 length is 15 residues. Per the germline V gene, CDR1 is SGHAT and CDR2 is FQNNGV. Trimming cost V 5 bases and J 4 bases, with 17 bases left between them. CDR3 nucleotides: TGTGCCAGCAGCGCTGCGGGGCTAGAGGGCTATGGCTACACCTTC. Residues: CASSAAGLEGYGYTF.

The J gene is TRBJ1-5, the V gene TRBV28; maybe TRBD1 (5 bases). The CDR3 sequence is 17 residues long. V was trimmed by 3 bases and J by 4 bases, leaving 19 bases between them. The germline V gene has CDR1 MDHEN and CDR2 SYDVKM. CDR3 bases: TGTGCCAGCAGTTTCCTGCAGGGTTCCAACCCTAATCAGCCCCAGCATTTT. Translated: CASSFLQGSNPNQPQHF.

This rearrangement joins TRBV9 to TRBJ2-3; tentatively, D is TRBD2 (6 bases). Germline V gene data show CDR1 as SGDLS and CDR2 as YYNGEE. Deletions cut 3 bases from V and 2 bases from J, with 13 bases between. The CDR3 is 15 residues long. The CDR3 region has the DNA TGTGCCAGCAGCGGGCCTGGCGGGATCACAGATACGCAGTATTTT. It yields the protein CASSGPGGITDTQYF.

The V call is TRBV6-1, the J call TRBJ1-2, with D maybe TRBD1 (5 bases). This CDR3 contains 14 residues. V was cut by 6 bases and J by 1 base, with 12 bases left in between. The V gene's germline CDR1 is MNHNS and CDR2 SASEGT. Here the CDR3 DNA reads TGTGCCAGCAGCGCGACAGCGTTTAACTATGGCTACACCTTC. It codes for CASSATAFNYGYTF.

This sequence joins TRBV7-3 and TRBJ2-3; 10 bases agree with TRBD2. Looked up from germline, CDR1 is SGHTA and CDR2 is FQGTGA. The CDR3 is 16 residues long. Germline trimming cut 0 bases from V and 5 bases from J; bases unmatched to any gene: 5. In DNA, the CDR3 is TGTGCCAGCAGCTTAACGGGACTAGCGTTAGGAGATACGCAGTATTTT. Encoded protein: CASSLTGLALGDTQYF.

The V call is TRBV6-6, the J call TRBJ2-7, with 14 bases identical to TRBD2. In germline, CDR1 is MNHNY, CDR2 SVGAGI (reference sequence). V was pared by 2 bases and J by 1 base, with 1 base of the junction left unmatched. CDR3 length: 16 residues. CDR3 protein: CASSYRTSGRSYEQYF. CDR3 nucleotide sequence: TGTGCCAGCAGTTACCGGACTAGCGGGAGGTCCTACGAGCAGTACTTC.

V usage is TRBV7-9 and J usage is TRBJ2-1; 8 nucleotides line up with TRBD1. The CDR3 sequence is 17 residues long. Germline V gives CDR1 SEHNR, CDR2 FQNEAQ (reference sequence). The ends lost 1 base at V and 7 bases at J; junction bases unmatched: 12. CDR3 amino acids: CASSLDSRRGQTNEQFF. The CDR3 region has the DNA TGTGCCAGCAGCTTAGATTCCCGCAGGGGGCAGACAAATGAGCAGTTCTTC.

This chain joins TRBV13 and TRBJ1-1; no definite D call. The germline CDR1 and CDR2 sequences are PRHDT and FYEKMQ (reference sequence). V was shortened by 4 bases and J by 0 bases, with 18 bases between the two germline ends. The CDR3 loop spans 17 amino acids. CDR3: CASSSSPEQWLNTEAFF. The CDR3 DNA reads as TGTGCCAGCAGCTCCAGCCCCGAACAGTGGCTGAACACTGAAGCTTTCTTT.

The chain employs TRBV18 and TRBJ1-1, with 10 bases fitting TRBD1. CDR1 is KGHSH, CDR2 LQKENI, per germline. The CDR3 loop spans 13 amino acids. V was pared by 5 bases and J by 11 bases, with 8 bases of the junction left unmatched. CDR3 amino acids: CASSTGTGVGAFF. The CDR3 nucleotides are TGTGCCAGCTCAACCGGGACAGGGGTAGGGGCTTTCTTT.